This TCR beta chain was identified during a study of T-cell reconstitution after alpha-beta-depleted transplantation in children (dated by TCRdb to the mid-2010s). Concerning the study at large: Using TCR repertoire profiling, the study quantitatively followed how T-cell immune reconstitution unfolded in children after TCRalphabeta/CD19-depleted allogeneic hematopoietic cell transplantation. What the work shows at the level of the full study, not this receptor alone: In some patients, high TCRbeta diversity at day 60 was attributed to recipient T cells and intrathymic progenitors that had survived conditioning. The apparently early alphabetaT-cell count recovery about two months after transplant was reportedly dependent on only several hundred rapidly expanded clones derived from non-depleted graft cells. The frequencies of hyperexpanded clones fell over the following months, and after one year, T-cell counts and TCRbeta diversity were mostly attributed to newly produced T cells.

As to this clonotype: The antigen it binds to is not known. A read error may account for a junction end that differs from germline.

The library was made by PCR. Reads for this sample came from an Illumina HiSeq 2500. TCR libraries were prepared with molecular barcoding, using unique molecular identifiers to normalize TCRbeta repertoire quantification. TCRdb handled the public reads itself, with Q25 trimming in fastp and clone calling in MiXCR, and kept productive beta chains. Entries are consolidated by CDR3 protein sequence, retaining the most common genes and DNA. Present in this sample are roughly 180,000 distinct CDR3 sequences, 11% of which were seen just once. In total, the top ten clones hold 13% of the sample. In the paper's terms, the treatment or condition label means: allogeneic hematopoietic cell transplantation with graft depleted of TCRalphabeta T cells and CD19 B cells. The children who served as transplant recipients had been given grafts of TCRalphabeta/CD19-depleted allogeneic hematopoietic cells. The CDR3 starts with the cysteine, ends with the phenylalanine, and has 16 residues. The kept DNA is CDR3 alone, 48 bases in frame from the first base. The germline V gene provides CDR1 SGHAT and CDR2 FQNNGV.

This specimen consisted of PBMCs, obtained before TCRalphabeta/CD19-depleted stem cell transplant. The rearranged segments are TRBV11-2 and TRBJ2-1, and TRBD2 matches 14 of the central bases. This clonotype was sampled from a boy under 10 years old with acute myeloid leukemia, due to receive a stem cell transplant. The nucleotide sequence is TGTGCCAGCAGCATCGGGACTAGCGGGAGAAGCAATGAGCAGTTATTC. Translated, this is CASSIGTSGRSNEQLF.